The sequence of this TCR beta chain was determined in a study of Ad26.COV2.S vaccination and SARS-CoV-2 variants. Germline loops: CDR1 MNHEY, CDR2 SVGEGT. The CDR3 is 15 amino acids. The V gene end was trimmed by 5 bases and the J gene end by 2 bases; junction bases not matched to a gene: 6. Using immunoSEQ multiplex PCR, the repertoire was profiled, and TCRdb retains in-frame clones only, with some absent. Among roughly 300,000 clones, 88% were seen once, and the ten largest hold around 6.4%. Treatment described: 15 to 20 received Ad26.COV2.S at low or high dose, single or two shots; about 5 received placebo; per-sample allocation not given. Specimens were obtained on day 63 following the first vaccine or placebo injection.

The receptor comes from a person between 18 and 60 years old who received the Ad26.COV2.S COVID-19 vaccine or a placebo. The genes are TRBV6-2 or TRBV6-3 and TRBJ2-3; TRBD1 agrees at 8 bases. Sequenced material: peripheral blood, taken in a trial of Ad26.COV2.S vaccine versus placebo. CDR3 amino acids: CASSPRTGNTDTQYF. In nucleotides, the CDR3 is TGTGCCAGCAGTCCCCGGACAGGGAACACAGATACGCAGTATTTT.